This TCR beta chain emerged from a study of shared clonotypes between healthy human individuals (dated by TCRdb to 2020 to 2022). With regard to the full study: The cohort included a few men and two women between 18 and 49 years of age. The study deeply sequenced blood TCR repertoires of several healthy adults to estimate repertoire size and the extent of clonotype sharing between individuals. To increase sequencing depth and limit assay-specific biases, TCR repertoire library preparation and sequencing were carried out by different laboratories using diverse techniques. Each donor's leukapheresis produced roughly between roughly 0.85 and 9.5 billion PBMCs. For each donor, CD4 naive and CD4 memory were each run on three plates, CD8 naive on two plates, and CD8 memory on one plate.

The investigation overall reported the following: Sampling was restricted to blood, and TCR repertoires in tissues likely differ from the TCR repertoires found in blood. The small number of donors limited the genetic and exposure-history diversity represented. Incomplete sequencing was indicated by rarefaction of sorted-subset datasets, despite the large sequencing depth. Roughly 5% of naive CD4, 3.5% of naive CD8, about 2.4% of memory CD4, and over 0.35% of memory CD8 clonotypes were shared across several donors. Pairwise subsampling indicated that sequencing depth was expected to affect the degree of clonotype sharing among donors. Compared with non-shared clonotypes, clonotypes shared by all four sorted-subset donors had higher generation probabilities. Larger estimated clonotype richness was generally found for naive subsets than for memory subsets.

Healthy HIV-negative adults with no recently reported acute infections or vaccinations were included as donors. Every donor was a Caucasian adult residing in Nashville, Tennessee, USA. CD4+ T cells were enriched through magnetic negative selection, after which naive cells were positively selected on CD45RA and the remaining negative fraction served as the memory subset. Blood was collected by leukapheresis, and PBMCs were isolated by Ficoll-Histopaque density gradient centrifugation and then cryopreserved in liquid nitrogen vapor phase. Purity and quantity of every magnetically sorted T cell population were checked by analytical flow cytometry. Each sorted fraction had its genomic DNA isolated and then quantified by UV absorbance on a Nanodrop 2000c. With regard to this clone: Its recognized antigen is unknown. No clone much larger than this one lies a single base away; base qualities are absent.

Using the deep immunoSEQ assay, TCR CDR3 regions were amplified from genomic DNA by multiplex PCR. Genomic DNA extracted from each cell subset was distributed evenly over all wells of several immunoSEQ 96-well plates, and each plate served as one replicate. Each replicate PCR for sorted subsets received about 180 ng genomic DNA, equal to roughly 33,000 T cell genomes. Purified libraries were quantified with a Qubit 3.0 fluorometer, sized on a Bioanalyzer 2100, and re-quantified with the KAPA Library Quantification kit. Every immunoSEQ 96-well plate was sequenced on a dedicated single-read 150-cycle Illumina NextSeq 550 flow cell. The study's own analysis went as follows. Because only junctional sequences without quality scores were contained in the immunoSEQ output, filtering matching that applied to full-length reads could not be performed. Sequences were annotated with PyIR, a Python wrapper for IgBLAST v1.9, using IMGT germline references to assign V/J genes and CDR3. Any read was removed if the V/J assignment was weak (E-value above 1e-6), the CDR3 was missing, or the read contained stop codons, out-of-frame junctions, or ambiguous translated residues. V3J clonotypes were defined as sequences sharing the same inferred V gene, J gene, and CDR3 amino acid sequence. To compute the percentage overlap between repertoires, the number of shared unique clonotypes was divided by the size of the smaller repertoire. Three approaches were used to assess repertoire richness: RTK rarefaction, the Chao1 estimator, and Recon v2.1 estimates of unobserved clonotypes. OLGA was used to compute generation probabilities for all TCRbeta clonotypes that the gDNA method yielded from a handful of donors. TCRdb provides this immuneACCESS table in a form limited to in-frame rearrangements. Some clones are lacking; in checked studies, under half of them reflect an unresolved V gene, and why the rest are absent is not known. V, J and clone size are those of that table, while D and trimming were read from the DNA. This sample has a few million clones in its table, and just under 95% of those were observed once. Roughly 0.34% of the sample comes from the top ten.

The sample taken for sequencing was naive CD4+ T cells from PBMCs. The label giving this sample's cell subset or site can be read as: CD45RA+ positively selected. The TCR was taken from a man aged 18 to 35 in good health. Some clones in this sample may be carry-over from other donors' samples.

The CDR3 here reads CASSWDSGRGYEQYF. The DNA sequence is TGTGCCAGCAGCTGGGATAGCGGGAGAGGCTACGAGCAGTACTTC. This receptor chain uses TRBV5-4 and TRBJ2-7, and 9 junctional nucleotides match TRBD2. The germline V end is reduced by 3 bases and the J end by 3 bases; junction bases left unmatched: 7. The germline V gene (reference sequence) yields SGHNT for CDR1 and YYREEE for CDR2. CDR3 length: 15 amino acids, cysteine to phenylalanine. Left in the record is the CDR3 DNA by itself, 45 bases read in frame from the first base.